The rows below give T cell receptor beta chains drawn from one sample of a study of human T cells and chemical hapten exposure. One entry per CDR3 protein results from TCRdb running MiXCR on the RACE reads. The sample has tens of thousands of distinct CDR3 sequences; more than 9% are singletons. The sample here was whole blood, taken in connection with sensitization to the hapten diphenylcyclopropenone (DPC). The receptors originated from a woman between 45 and 60 years old with alopecia areata. Some clones in this sample may be carry-over from other donors' samples. The CDR3 runs from the conserved cysteine through the conserved F or W. The D gene is left open where the match is weak. Expanded clones get a size class; other rows say once, few or many, or leave the size out.

V gene	J gene	D gene	clone size	CDR3 protein	CDR3 DNA
TRBV20-1	TRBJ1-3	NA	many	CSARLSSGNTIYF	TGCAGTGCTAGGTTAAGCTCTGGAAACACCATATATTTT
TRBV20-1	TRBJ2-1	TRBD2	many	CSARGGLARNEQFF	TGCAGTGCTAGAGGCGGACTAGCGAGAAATGAGCAGTTCTTC
TRBV15	TRBJ1-6	NA	NA	CATSRERRDNSPLHF	TGTGCCACCAGCAGAGAAAGGCGGGATAATTCACCCCTCCACTTT
TRBV28	TRBJ1-1	TRBD1	NA	CASSSRIGGGNTEAFF	TGTGCCAGCAGTTCCCGGATAGGGGGCGGTAACACTGAAGCTTTCTTT
TRBV2	TRBJ2-1	NA	NA	CASRGLAEQFF	TGTGCCAGCAGAGGGCTGGCGGAGCAGTTCTTC
TRBV3-1	TRBJ2-1	TRBD2	few	CASSLGLARNEQFF	TGTGCCAGCAGCCTGGGACTAGCGCGCAATGAGCAGTTCTTC
TRBV20-1	TRBJ2-7	TRBD2	few	CSARGGSGRASYEQYF	TGCAGTGCTAGAGGTGGTAGCGGGAGGGCGTCCTACGAGCAGTACTTC
TRBV29-1	TRBJ2-2	TRBD2	NA	CSVRGVSGSWNTGELFF	TGCAGCGTCCGAGGGGTTAGCGGGAGTTGGAACACCGGGGAGCTGTTTTTT
TRBV20-1	TRBJ2-7	TRBD1	many	CSARVAGGVDEQYF	TGCAGTGCTAGAGTGGCAGGGGGTGTAGACGAGCAGTACTTC
TRBV5-6	TRBJ1-1	NA	NA	CASSYGRVEAFF	TGTGCCAGCAGCTACGGGCGGGTTGAAGCTTTCTTT
TRBV28	TRBJ1-5	TRBD1	many	CASSLSGGGTGAMPQHF	TGTGCCAGCAGTTTATCGGGTGGGGGGACAGGGGCAATGCCCCAGCATTTT
TRBV12-3/TRBV12-4	TRBJ1-6	NA	few	CASSYTTGTYNSPLHF	TGTGCCAGCAGCTATACGACGGGGACCTATAATTCACCCCTCCACTTT
TRBV7-6	TRBJ2-7	NA	many	CASSTRGADEQYF	TGTGCCAGCAGCACACGGGGGGCAGACGAGCAGTACTTC
TRBV6-1	TRBJ2-4	TRBD1	NA	CASSAFGNGQAAKNIQYF	TGTGCCAGCAGTGCATTTGGAAATGGACAGGCCGCCAAAAACATTCAGTACTTC
TRBV2	TRBJ1-2	NA	many	CASSMPGTDGYTF	TGTGCCAGCAGTATGCCAGGAACGGATGGCTACACCTTC
TRBV11-2	TRBJ1-1	NA	many	CASSLPRQNTEAFF	TGTGCCAGCAGCCTCCCGCGGCAGAACACTGAAGCTTTCTTT
TRBV20-1	TRBJ1-6	NA	few	CSAEGDRGSYNSPLHF	TGCAGTGCTGAAGGGGATCGGGGCTCCTATAATTCACCCCTCCACTTT
TRBV29-1	TRBJ2-1	NA	NA	CSGRQVNNEQFF	TGCAGCGGAAGACAGGTTAACAATGAGCAGTTCTTC
TRBV5-1	TRBJ2-3	NA	many	CASSVGITDTQYF	TGCGCCAGCAGCGTCGGGATCACAGATACGCAGTATTTT
TRBV12-3/TRBV12-4	TRBJ2-4	NA	NA	CASSSRLRENIQYF	TGTGCCAGCAGTTCCAGACTAAGGGAAAACATTCAGTACTTC
TRBV20-1	TRBJ2-3	NA	NA	CSARDLLNTQYF	TGCAGTGCTAGAGATCTGCTTAATACGCAGTATTTT
TRBV12-3/TRBV12-4	TRBJ2-7	NA	many	CASSLRQGTYEQYF	TGTGCCAGCAGTTTACGGCAGGGAACTTACGAGCAGTACTTC
TRBV20-1	TRBJ1-3	NA	few	CSARQDSGNTIYF	TGCAGTGCTCGACAGGACTCTGGAAACACCATATATTTT
TRBV11-2	TRBJ1-1	NA	many	CASSTRGFEAFF	TGTGCCAGCTCGACCCGGGGATTTGAAGCTTTCTTT
TRBV19	TRBJ1-5	TRBD1	many	CATAGTGFQPQHF	TGTGCCACCGCCGGGACAGGGTTTCAGCCCCAGCATTTT
TRBV7-7	TRBJ2-5	TRBD2	few	CASSGLAGGQETQYF	TGTGCCAGCAGCGGACTAGCGGGAGGGCAAGAGACCCAGTACTTC
TRBV29-1	TRBJ2-7	NA	many	CSARTGQEQYF	TGCAGCGCCAGAACAGGGCAGGAGCAGTACTTC
TRBV20-1	TRBJ2-6	TRBD2	few	CSARGIPLAGGLEGGANVLTF	TGCAGTGCTAGAGGCATCCCTCTAGCGGGTGGGTTGGAAGGCGGGGCCAACGTCCTGACTTTC
TRBV5-6	TRBJ2-7	TRBD1	NA	CASSARGQVTYEQYF	TGTGCCAGCAGCGCGAGAGGACAGGTAACCTACGAGCAGTACTTC
TRBV7-6	TRBJ1-4	NA	few	CASSFRMGGLVNEKLFF	TGTGCCAGCAGCTTCAGAATGGGGGGGCTGGTTAATGAAAAACTGTTTTTT
TRBV7-2	TRBJ2-3	NA	few	CASSRGDGISTDTQYF	TGTGCCAGCAGCCGAGGGGACGGAATTAGCACAGATACGCAGTATTTT
TRBV7-9	TRBJ1-6	NA	few	CASSLGVEDNSPLHF	TGTGCCAGCAGCTTGGGGGTTGAGGATAATTCACCCCTCCACTTT
TRBV29-1	TRBJ2-3	TRBD2	many	CSVGPSSGRADTQYF	TGCAGCGTCGGACCTTCTAGCGGTCGCGCAGATACGCAGTATTTT
TRBV20-1	TRBJ2-1	NA	NA	CSASLVTLNEQFF	TGCAGTGCTAGTTTAGTTACCCTCAATGAGCAGTTCTTC
TRBV19	TRBJ2-2	NA	NA	CASSMMTGWNTGELFF	TGTGCCAGTAGTATGATGACAGGTTGGAACACCGGGGAGCTGTTTTTT
TRBV6-5	TRBJ2-3	NA	few	CASSYSTDSSTDTQYF	TGTGCCAGCAGTTACTCGACGGACTCTAGCACAGATACGCAGTATTTT
TRBV7-2	TRBJ1-5	NA	few	CASSPREYSNQPQHF	TGTGCCAGCAGCCCCCGGGAGTATAGCAATCAGCCCCAGCATTTT
TRBV10-2	TRBJ2-7	NA	many	CASSPTHSSYEQYF	TGCGCCAGCAGTCCGACCCACTCTAGCTACGAGCAGTACTTC
TRBV7-2	TRBJ2-7	NA	NA	CASSPRVGTNYEQYF	TGTGCCAGCAGCCCCAGGGTCGGGACAAACTACGAGCAGTACTTC
TRBV27	TRBJ1-2	NA	many	CASSKTINYGYTF	TGTGCCAGTTCAAAGACGATTAACTATGGCTACACCTTC
TRBV29-1	TRBJ2-1	TRBD2	NA	CSVGTSGSSYNEQFF	TGCAGCGTGGGGACTAGCGGGAGCTCCTACAATGAGCAGTTCTTC
TRBV9	TRBJ2-6	NA	many	CASGVDMSGANVLTF	TGTGCCAGCGGAGTAGACATGTCTGGGGCCAACGTCCTGACTTTC
TRBV9	TRBJ1-1	NA	few	CASSVSMNTEAFF	TGTGCCAGCAGCGTCTCCATGAACACTGAAGCTTTCTTT
TRBV7-2	TRBJ2-2	NA	few	CASSPQGNTGELFF	TGTGCCAGCAGCCCGCAGGGGAACACCGGGGAGCTGTTTTTT
TRBV7-2	TRBJ2-3	NA	NA	CASTLRSDTDTQYF	TGTGCCAGCACCCTCCGGAGTGACACAGATACGCAGTATTTT
TRBV30	TRBJ1-2	NA	many	CAWSVYRVENYGYTF	TGTGCCTGGAGTGTTTACCGCGTGGAAAACTATGGCTACACCTTC
TRBV20-1	TRBJ2-1	TRBD2	NA	CSARPTSVKRQNEQFF	TGCAGTGCTAGGCCCACTAGCGTGAAACGACAGAATGAGCAGTTCTTC
TRBV5-5	TRBJ2-3	NA	NA	CASSLDGASTDTQYF	TGTGCCAGCAGCTTGGACGGAGCGAGCACAGATACGCAGTATTTT
TRBV29-1	TRBJ1-5	TRBD1	many	CSAMTGAGQPQHF	TGCAGCGCAATGACAGGGGCTGGGCAGCCCCAGCATTTT
TRBV5-1	TRBJ2-5	NA	few	CASSLDRRVKQETQYF	TGCGCCAGCAGCTTGGACAGGCGCGTGAAGCAAGAGACCCAGTACTTC
TRBV6-5	TRBJ1-1	NA	many	CASSSLMGERAFF	TGTGCCAGCAGTTCACTCATGGGGGAACGAGCTTTCTTT
TRBV11-2	TRBJ2-5	NA	few	CASSRVLAETQYF	TGTGCCAGCAGCCGAGTCCTCGCAGAGACCCAGTACTTC
TRBV20-1	TRBJ2-2	NA	NA	CSAGPDTGELFF	TGCAGTGCTGGACCAGACACCGGGGAGCTGTTTTTT
TRBV28	TRBJ2-1	NA	few	CASSLYFSGRTYNEQFF	TGTGCCAGCAGTTTATATTTCTCCGGGAGAACCTACAATGAGCAGTTCTTC
TRBV15	TRBJ2-3	NA	NA	CATSRDLRKRITDTQYF	TGTGCCACCAGCAGAGATCTTCGGAAAAGGATTACAGATACGCAGTATTTT